Listed below are T cell receptor beta chains from one sample, sequenced in a study of CD8 T cells in ankylosing spondylitis. TCRdb used MiXCR to reprocess the 5' RACE reads, holding one entry per CDR3 protein. Seen here are under 450,000 distinct CDR3 sequences, roughly 17% observed once, and the top ten hold approximately 1%. Sample: blood, either unsorted or a sorted T cell fraction (not recorded which). Receptors originate from a male donor with ankylosing spondylitis. The CDR3 runs from the conserved cysteine through the conserved F or W. D genes are given only for firm matches. Part of the rows lack a size; the others show once, few, many or a class for expanded clones.

TRBV10-3	few	TRBD2	TRBJ2-1	TGTGCCATCAGACCGACTAGCGGGGGGCCAAAGGGCAATGAGCAGTTCTTC	CAIRPTSGGPKGNEQFF
TRBV6-1	.	TRBD1	TRBJ1-1	TGTGCCAGCAGTCAAAGGGACAGGTCGCGGACTGAAGCTTTCTTT	CASSQRDRSRTEAFF
TRBV5-1	many	.	TRBJ1-1	TGCGCCAGCAGCCCAGGGGACACTGAAGCTTTCTTT	CASSPGDTEAFF
TRBV7-2	many	TRBD1	TRBJ1-2	TGTGCCAGCAGCACTCGGACAGGGTCTGGCTACACCTTC	CASSTRTGSGYTF
TRBV20-1	.	TRBD2	TRBJ2-3	TGCAGTGCCCTAGCGGGAGGGCCCAGCACAGATACGCAGTATTTT	CSALAGGPSTDTQYF
TRBV6-5	many	.	TRBJ2-7	TGTGCCAGCAGTTACTCCGGGGTCGCCTACGAGCAGTACTTC	CASSYSGVAYEQYF
TRBV20-1	.	.	TRBJ1-1	TGCAGTGCTTTCCCGCGGACCCGGGCGACTGAAGCTTTCTTT	CSAFPRTRATEAFF
TRBV5-1	.	TRBD1	TRBJ1-2	TGCGCCAGCAGCTCCGGGACAGGGGGTTCCTACAACTATGGCTACACCTTC	CASSSGTGGSYNYGYTF
TRBV5-1	.	TRBD2	TRBJ2-3	TGCGCCAGCAGCTTGGCGGTTGCGGGAGGGCGGACGCAGTATTTT	CASSLAVAGGRTQYF
TRBV11-2	many	.	TRBJ2-5	TGTGCCAGCAGCTTAAATGTCCAAGAGACCCAGTACTTC	CASSLNVQETQYF
TRBV29-1	.	.	TRBJ2-7	TGCAGCGTTGGCAGGGGCGTTTACGAGCAGTACTTC	CSVGRGVYEQYF
TRBV15	.	.	TRBJ1-2	TGTGCCACCAGCAGAGGGGGTGTGGAGGCTAACTATGGCTACACCTTC	CATSRGGVEANYGYTF
TRBV6-6	once	.	TRBJ2-7	TGTGCCAGCAGTTACGCCCAGGGGTACGAGCAGTACTTC	CASSYAQGYEQYF
TRBV15	few	.	TRBJ2-3	TGTGCCACCAGCAGAGATCCGAGGTCTTTGGGCACAGATACGCAGTATTTT	CATSRDPRSLGTDTQYF
TRBV5-1	.	.	TRBJ2-1	TGCGCCAGCAGCTTGGTCGTGACAGCCTACAATGAGCAGTTCTTC	CASSLVVTAYNEQFF
TRBV12-3/TRBV12-4	.	.	TRBJ2-5	TGTGCCAGCAGTTCCGACAGTATCCAAGAGACCCAGTACTTC	CASSSDSIQETQYF
TRBV30	few	TRBD1	TRBJ1-2	TGTGCCTGGAGTAAAGGAGGACAGGGGGCGTTTGGCTACACCTTC	CAWSKGGQGAFGYTF
TRBV6-2/TRBV6-3	.	.	TRBJ2-1	TGTGCCAGCAGACCCAGCTTAGGCGAGCAGTTCTTC	CASRPSLGEQFF
TRBV29-1	.	TRBD1	TRBJ2-5	TGCAGCGTCCTAGGACAGGGGGGAGAGACCCAGTACTTC	CSVLGQGGETQYF
TRBV28	.	.	TRBJ2-3	TGTGCCAGCACCTTAAGGACAACCCGCACAGATACGCAGTATTTT	CASTLRTTRTDTQYF
TRBV3-1	few	.	TRBJ2-1	TGTGCCAGCAGCCGGAACTTGGGCAATGAGCAGTTCTTC	CASSRNLGNEQFF
TRBV3-1	.	.	TRBJ1-1	TGTGCCAGCAGCCAGGGACATTCCCCTGAAGCTTTCTTT	CASSQGHSPEAFF
TRBV27	few	TRBD2	TRBJ2-2	TGTGCCAGCAGTGGAACGGGACTAGCGGGAGTAATCGGGGAGCTGTTTTTT	CASSGTGLAGVIGELFF
TRBV6-6	.	TRBD1	TRBJ1-1	TGTGCCAGCAGGTATACAGGGGACACTGAAGCTTTCTTT	CASRYTGDTEAFF
TRBV27	.	.	TRBJ2-3	TGTGCCAGCAGTTTCGGTGGCGTACGTAGCACAGATACGCAGTATTTT	CASSFGGVRSTDTQYF
TRBV27	.	TRBD1	TRBJ2-7	TGTGCCAGCAGTCCTATGGCCGCCACAGGGGTCTACGAGCAGTACTTC	CASSPMAATGVYEQYF
TRBV11-1	.	.	TRBJ2-7	TGTGCCAGCAGCCTGGGACGGCGGCTCGGTACCTACGAGCAGTACTTC	CASSLGRRLGTYEQYF
TRBV7-9	few	.	TRBJ2-1	TGTGCCAGCAGCCTCCCGGCGGTAGTAGGTGGCAATGAGCAGTTCTTC	CASSLPAVVGGNEQFF
TRBV10-3	.	TRBD1	TRBJ1-5	TGTGCCATCAGCCAGACAGGGTTAGATCAGCCCCAGCATTTT	CAISQTGLDQPQHF
TRBV7-9	many	.	TRBJ1-2	TGTGCCAGCAGCTTACGGGGGCCCCTTAACTATGGCTACACCTTC	CASSLRGPLNYGYTF
TRBV4-2	.	TRBD1	TRBJ2-4	TGTGCCAGCAGCCAAGATACAGTTACAGGGGGATACAAAAACATTCAGTACTTC	CASSQDTVTGGYKNIQYF
TRBV7-2	.	.	TRBJ2-5	TGTGCCAGCAGCTCGGGACAAACTATCCAAGAGACCCAGTACTTC	CASSSGQTIQETQYF
TRBV14	.	TRBD2	TRBJ2-1	TGTGCCAGCAGCCAAACAGGGACTAGCCAGTTCTTC	CASSQTGTSQFF
TRBV7-3	.	TRBD2	TRBJ2-1	TGTGCCAGCAGCTTAAAAAGCGGGGTGGGCGAGCAGTTCTTC	CASSLKSGVGEQFF
TRBV11-3	few	TRBD1	TRBJ2-7	TGTGCCAGCATGGGGACAGATTACGAGCAGTACTTC	CASMGTDYEQYF
TRBV3-1	.	TRBD2	TRBJ2-3	TGTGCCAGCAGCAGACTAGCGGGGAAGACAGATACGCAGTATTTT	CASSRLAGKTDTQYF
TRBV6-1	few	TRBD1	TRBJ1-2	TGTGCCAGCAGCCCTAACCGACAGGGGTCCCCTGGCTACACCTTC	CASSPNRQGSPGYTF
TRBV6-5	few	TRBD2	TRBJ2-3	TGTGCCAGCAGTTACCGAGGACTAGCGGGGGGCACAGATACGCAGTATTTT	CASSYRGLAGGTDTQYF